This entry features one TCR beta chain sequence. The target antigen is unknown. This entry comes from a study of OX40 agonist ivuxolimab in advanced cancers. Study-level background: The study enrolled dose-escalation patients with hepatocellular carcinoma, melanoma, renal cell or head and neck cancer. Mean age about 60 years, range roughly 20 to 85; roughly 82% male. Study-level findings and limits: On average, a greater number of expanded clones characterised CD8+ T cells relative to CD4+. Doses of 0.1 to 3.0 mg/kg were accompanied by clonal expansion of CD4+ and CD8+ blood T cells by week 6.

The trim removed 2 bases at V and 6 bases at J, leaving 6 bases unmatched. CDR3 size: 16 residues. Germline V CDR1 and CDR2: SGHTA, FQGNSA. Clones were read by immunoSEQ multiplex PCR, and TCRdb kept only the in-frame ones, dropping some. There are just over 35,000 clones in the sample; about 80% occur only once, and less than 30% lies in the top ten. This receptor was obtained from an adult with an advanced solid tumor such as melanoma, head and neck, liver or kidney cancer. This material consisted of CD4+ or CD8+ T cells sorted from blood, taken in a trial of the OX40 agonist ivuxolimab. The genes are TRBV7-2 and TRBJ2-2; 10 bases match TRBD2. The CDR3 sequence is CASSLSGGAVSGELFF. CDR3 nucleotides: TGTGCCAGCAGCTTAAGCGGGGGGGCCGTTTCCGGGGAGCTGTTTTTT.